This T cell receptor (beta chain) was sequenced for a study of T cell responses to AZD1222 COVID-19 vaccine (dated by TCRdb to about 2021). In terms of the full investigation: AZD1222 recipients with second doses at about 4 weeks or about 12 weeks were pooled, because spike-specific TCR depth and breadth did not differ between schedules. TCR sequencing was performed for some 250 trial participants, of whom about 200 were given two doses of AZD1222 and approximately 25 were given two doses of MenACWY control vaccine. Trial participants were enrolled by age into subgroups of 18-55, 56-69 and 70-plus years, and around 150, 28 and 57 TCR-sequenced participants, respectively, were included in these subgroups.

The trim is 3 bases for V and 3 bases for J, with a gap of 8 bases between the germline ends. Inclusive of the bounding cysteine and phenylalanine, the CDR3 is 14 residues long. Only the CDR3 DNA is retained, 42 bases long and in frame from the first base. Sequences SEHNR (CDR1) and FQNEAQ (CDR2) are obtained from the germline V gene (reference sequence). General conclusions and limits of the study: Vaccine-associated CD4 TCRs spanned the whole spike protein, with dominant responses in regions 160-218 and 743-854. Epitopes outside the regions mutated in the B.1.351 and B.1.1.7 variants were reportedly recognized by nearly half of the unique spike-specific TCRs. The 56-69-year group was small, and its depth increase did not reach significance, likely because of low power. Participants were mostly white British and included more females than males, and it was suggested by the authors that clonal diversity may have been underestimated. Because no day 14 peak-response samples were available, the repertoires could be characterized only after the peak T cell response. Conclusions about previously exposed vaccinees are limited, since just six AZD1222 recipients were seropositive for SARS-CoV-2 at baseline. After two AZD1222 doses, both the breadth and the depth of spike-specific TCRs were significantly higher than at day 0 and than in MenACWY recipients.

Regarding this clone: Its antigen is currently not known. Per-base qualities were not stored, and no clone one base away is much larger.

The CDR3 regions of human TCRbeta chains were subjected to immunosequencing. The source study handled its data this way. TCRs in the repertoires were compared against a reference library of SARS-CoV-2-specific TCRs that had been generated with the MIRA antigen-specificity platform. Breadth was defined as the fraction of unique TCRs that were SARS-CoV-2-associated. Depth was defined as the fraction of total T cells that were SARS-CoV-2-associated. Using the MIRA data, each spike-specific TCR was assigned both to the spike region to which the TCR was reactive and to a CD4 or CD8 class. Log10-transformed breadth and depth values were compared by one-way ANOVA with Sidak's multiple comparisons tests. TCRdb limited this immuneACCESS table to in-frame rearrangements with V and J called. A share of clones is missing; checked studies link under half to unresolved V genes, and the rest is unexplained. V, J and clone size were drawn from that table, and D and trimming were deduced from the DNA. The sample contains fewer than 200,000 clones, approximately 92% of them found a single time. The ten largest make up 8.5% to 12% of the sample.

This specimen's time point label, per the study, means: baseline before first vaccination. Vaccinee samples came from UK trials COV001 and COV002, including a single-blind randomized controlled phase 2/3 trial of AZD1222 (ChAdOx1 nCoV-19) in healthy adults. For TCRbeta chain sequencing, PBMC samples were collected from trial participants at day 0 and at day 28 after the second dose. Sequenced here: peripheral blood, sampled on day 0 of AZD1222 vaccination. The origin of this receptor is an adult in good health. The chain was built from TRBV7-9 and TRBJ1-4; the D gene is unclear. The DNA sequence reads TGTGCCAGCAGCTTGAACGGACCTAATGAAAAACTGTTTTTT. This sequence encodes CASSLNGPNEKLFF.